Listed below are T cell receptor beta chains from one sample, sequenced in a study of T cell responses to AZD1222 COVID-19 vaccine. The repertoire was sequenced with immunoSEQ multiplex PCR; TCRdb's copy has only in-frame clones and lacks some. The data contain 99,000 or so clones, about 90% of them singletons. Here the sequenced sample was peripheral blood, taken on day 0 of AZD1222 vaccination. The receptors originated from an adult in good health. Both conserved end residues are part of each CDR3. The order of the fields is V gene, D gene, CDR3 length, clone size, J gene, CDR3 DNA, CDR3 protein. A D gene is named only where the DNA matches it firmly. For some rows the clone size is stated as once, few or many, or as a class when expanded; others skip it.

V gene: TRBV11-2; D gene: .; CDR3 length: 13; clone size: .; J gene: TRBJ2-5; CDR3 DNA: TGTGCCAGCAGCCGGGGATTAGGAGAGACCCAGTACTTC; CDR3 protein: CASSRGLGETQYF
V gene: TRBV19; D gene: .; CDR3 length: 14; clone size: .; J gene: TRBJ2-1; CDR3 DNA: TGTGCCAGTAGGGAGGGATCGCAGTATGGTGAGCAGTTCTTC; CDR3 protein: CASREGSQYGEQFF
V gene: TRBV6-6; D gene: .; CDR3 length: 14; clone size: .; J gene: TRBJ1-2; CDR3 DNA: TGTGCCAGCAGTTACACGTCCACTAACTATGGCTACACCTTC; CDR3 protein: CASSYTSTNYGYTF
V gene: TRBV28; D gene: .; CDR3 length: 13; clone size: .; J gene: TRBJ2-7; CDR3 DNA: TGTGCCAGCAGTTGGGGACCGTACTACGAGCAGTACTTC; CDR3 protein: CASSWGPYYEQYF
V gene: TRBV13; D gene: .; CDR3 length: 14; clone size: .; J gene: TRBJ2-2; CDR3 DNA: TGTGCCAGCAGCTCGCTGACAGGAACCGGGGAGCTGTTTTTT; CDR3 protein: CASSSLTGTGELFF
V gene: TRBV10-3; D gene: .; CDR3 length: 12; clone size: once; J gene: TRBJ1-1; CDR3 DNA: TGTGCCATCAGTGACACGAGCACTGAAGCTTTCTTT; CDR3 protein: CAISDTSTEAFF
V gene: TRBV6-5; D gene: .; CDR3 length: 12; clone size: .; J gene: TRBJ2-3; CDR3 DNA: TGTGCCAGCAGTACCCTAGCACCTACGCAGTATTTT; CDR3 protein: CASSTLAPTQYF
V gene: TRBV4-3; D gene: .; CDR3 length: 16; clone size: .; J gene: TRBJ1-2; CDR3 DNA: TGCGCCAGCAGCCAAGATACGGGTTCGGGACTCTATGGCTACACCTTC; CDR3 protein: CASSQDTGSGLYGYTF
V gene: TRBV7-2; D gene: .; CDR3 length: 14; clone size: .; J gene: TRBJ2-5; CDR3 DNA: TGTGCCAGCAGCTGGGGGGGCCGCGGGGAGACCCAGTACTTC; CDR3 protein: CASSWGGRGETQYF
V gene: TRBV10-3; D gene: .; CDR3 length: 14; clone size: .; J gene: TRBJ1-1; CDR3 DNA: TGTGCCATCAGCCGAGACGGGGAGAACACTGAAGCTTTCTTT; CDR3 protein: CAISRDGENTEAFF
V gene: TRBV6-5; D gene: .; CDR3 length: 14; clone size: .; J gene: TRBJ2-7; CDR3 DNA: TGTGCCAGCAGTCCCCATAGCGGTCCCTACGAGCAGTACTTC; CDR3 protein: CASSPHSGPYEQYF
V gene: TRBV12-3/TRBV12-4; D gene: .; CDR3 length: 13; clone size: .; J gene: TRBJ2-7; CDR3 DNA: TGTGCCAGCAGTTTTCAGGGATACTACGAGCAGTACTTC; CDR3 protein: CASSFQGYYEQYF
V gene: TRBV7-6; D gene: TRBD1; CDR3 length: 16; clone size: .; J gene: TRBJ1-1; CDR3 DNA: TGTGCCAGCAGCCCCAGCTCCCAGGGGGGAAACACTGAAGCTTTCTTT; CDR3 protein: CASSPSSQGGNTEAFF
V gene: TRBV10-3; D gene: .; CDR3 length: 14; clone size: few; J gene: TRBJ1-5; CDR3 DNA: TGTGCCATCAGTGATGGCAGGGGAGACCAGCCCCAGCATTTT; CDR3 protein: CAISDGRGDQPQHF
V gene: TRBV6-6; D gene: TRBD2; CDR3 length: 13; clone size: .; J gene: TRBJ2-7; CDR3 DNA: TGTGCCGGGGGACTAGCGGGGGGCTACGAGCAGTACTTC; CDR3 protein: CAGGLAGGYEQYF
V gene: TRBV27; D gene: TRBD1; CDR3 length: 14; clone size: .; J gene: TRBJ2-7; CDR3 DNA: TGTGCCAGCAGAACCGGACAGGGACGATCCGAGCAGTACTTC; CDR3 protein: CASRTGQGRSEQYF
V gene: TRBV28; D gene: .; CDR3 length: 12; clone size: .; J gene: TRBJ1-2; CDR3 DNA: TGTGCCAGCAGTTTTTCAGACTATGGCTACACCTTC; CDR3 protein: CASSFSDYGYTF
V gene: TRBV3-1/TRBV3-2; D gene: TRBD2; CDR3 length: 16; clone size: .; J gene: TRBJ2-7; CDR3 DNA: TGTGCCAGCAGGCAGATACTAGCGGGAGGGCCCTACGAGCAGTACTTC; CDR3 protein: CASRQILAGGPYEQYF
V gene: TRBV12-3/TRBV12-4; D gene: .; CDR3 length: 13; clone size: .; J gene: TRBJ2-1; CDR3 DNA: TGTGCCAGCACCCTGATTTCCTACAATGAGCAGTTCTTC; CDR3 protein: CASTLISYNEQFF
V gene: TRBV18; D gene: .; CDR3 length: 14; clone size: .; J gene: TRBJ2-7; CDR3 DNA: TGTGCCAGCTCACCAAGGGTGGGGAGGAACGAGCAGTACTTC; CDR3 protein: CASSPRVGRNEQYF
V gene: TRBV7-9; D gene: .; CDR3 length: 14; clone size: once; J gene: TRBJ2-7; CDR3 DNA: TGTGCCAGCAGCTCGACAACGAACCGCTACGAGCAGTACTTC; CDR3 protein: CASSSTTNRYEQYF
V gene: TRBV5-1; D gene: TRBD1; CDR3 length: 13; clone size: .; J gene: TRBJ2-7; CDR3 DNA: TGCGCCAGCTCCGGGACAGGATCCTACGAGCAGTACTTC; CDR3 protein: CASSGTGSYEQYF
V gene: TRBV10-3; D gene: TRBD2; CDR3 length: 19; clone size: .; J gene: TRBJ2-1; CDR3 DNA: TGTGCCATCAGTGAGTCGAAGGGGACTAGCGGGAGAAGGGACAATGAGCAGTTCTTC; CDR3 protein: CAISESKGTSGRRDNEQFF
V gene: TRBV6-5; D gene: .; CDR3 length: 15; clone size: .; J gene: TRBJ1-6; CDR3 DNA: TGTGCCAGCAGTTACCCCGGGGTTCGGAATTCACCCCTCCACTTT; CDR3 protein: CASSYPGVRNSPLHF
V gene: TRBV28; D gene: TRBD1; CDR3 length: 17; clone size: .; J gene: TRBJ1-2; CDR3 DNA: TGTGCCAGCACTACCCCGACAGGGGGCTATAGGGACTATGGCTACACCTTC; CDR3 protein: CASTTPTGGYRDYGYTF
V gene: TRBV6-5; D gene: TRBD1; CDR3 length: 15; clone size: .; J gene: TRBJ1-5; CDR3 DNA: TGTGCCAGCAGCCAGGACAGGTATAGCAATCAGCCCCAGCATTTT; CDR3 protein: CASSQDRYSNQPQHF
V gene: TRBV28; D gene: .; CDR3 length: 13; clone size: .; J gene: TRBJ2-7; CDR3 DNA: TGTGCCAGCAGTTTATCTCCCGCCTACGAGCAGTACTTC; CDR3 protein: CASSLSPAYEQYF
V gene: TRBV5-1; D gene: .; CDR3 length: 14; clone size: few; J gene: TRBJ1-3; CDR3 DNA: TGCGCCAGCAGCTTGGGGGCCTCTGGAAACACCATATATTTT; CDR3 protein: CASSLGASGNTIYF
V gene: TRBV7-2; D gene: TRBD2; CDR3 length: 15; clone size: .; J gene: TRBJ2-3; CDR3 DNA: TGTGCCAGCAGCGCAACTAGCGGGGGGGCCAATACGCAGTATTTT; CDR3 protein: CASSATSGGANTQYF
V gene: TRBV6-1; D gene: .; CDR3 length: 15; clone size: few; J gene: TRBJ2-7; CDR3 DNA: TGTGCCAGCAGTGAAGGTCAAGCATTCTCCTACGAGCAGTACTTC; CDR3 protein: CASSEGQAFSYEQYF
V gene: TRBV19; D gene: .; CDR3 length: 14; clone size: .; J gene: TRBJ1-3; CDR3 DNA: TGTGCCAGTAGTACAGGAAGCTCTGGAAACACCATATATTTT; CDR3 protein: CASSTGSSGNTIYF